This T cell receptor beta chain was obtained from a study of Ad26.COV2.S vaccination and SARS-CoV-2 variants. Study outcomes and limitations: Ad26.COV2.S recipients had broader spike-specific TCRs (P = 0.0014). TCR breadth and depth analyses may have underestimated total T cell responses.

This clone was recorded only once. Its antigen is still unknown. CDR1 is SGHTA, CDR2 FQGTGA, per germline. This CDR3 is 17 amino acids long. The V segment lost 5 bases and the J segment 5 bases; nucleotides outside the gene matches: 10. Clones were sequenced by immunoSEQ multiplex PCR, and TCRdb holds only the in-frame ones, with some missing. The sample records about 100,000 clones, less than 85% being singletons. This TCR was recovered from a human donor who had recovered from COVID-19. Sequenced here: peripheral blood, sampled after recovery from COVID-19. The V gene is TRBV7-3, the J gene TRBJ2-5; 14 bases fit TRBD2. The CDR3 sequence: CASSPTQWTSGGETQYF. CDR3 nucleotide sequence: TGTGCCAGCAGCCCGACGCAATGGACTAGCGGGGGGGAGACCCAGTACTTC.